This note documents a single T cell receptor beta chain sequence. The CDR3 has 16 residues. The ends lost 4 bases at V and 3 bases at J; junction bases unmatched: 9. CDR1 and CDR2 from the germline V gene are MNHEY and SVGAGI. This sample stems from a study of blood T cell repertoires in COVID-19. Background on the study: PBMCs, B-cell-depleted T cells, or T cells provided the cDNA or gDNA that made up the material.

TCRdb's copy holds only in-frame clones and misses some; the assay was immunoSEQ multiplex PCR. The sample comprises about 56,000 clones, about 89% of which are singletons, and 15% to 25% rests with the top ten. The sample consisted of peripheral blood. V and J are TRBV6-5 and TRBJ1-5; 7 bases fit TRBD1. This TCR came from a human donor in a cohort sampled during active COVID-19. CDR3 sequence: CASSSGRDRYNQPQHF. Here the CDR3 DNA reads TGTGCCAGCAGTTCCGGGAGGGACAGATACAATCAGCCCCAGCATTTT.